The next 10 T cell receptor beta chains were all read from a single sample in a study of cytomegalovirus exposure and HLA in healthy donors. The assay was immunoSEQ multiplex PCR, and TCRdb's table has in-frame clones only and misses some. In the table there are hundreds of thousands of clones, 65% to 85% of which are singletons. Sequencing was performed on PBMCs. These receptors all stem from a woman aged 30 to 39 in good health and CMV-seropositive.

This rearrangement joins TRBV27 to TRBJ2-5; 10 bases map to TRBD2. The junction had 4 bases not matched to a gene; V was cut back by 5 bases and J by 4 bases. The germline V gene encodes CDR1 MNHEY and CDR2 SMNVEV (reference sequence). There are 14 residues in the CDR3. Here the CDR3 DNA reads TGTGCCAGCAGTCCCCGACTAGCGGGAGAGACCCAGTACTTC. Its translation is CASSPRLAGETQYF.

This clone has only a few counts. This chain connects TRBV6-5 to TRBJ2-2; TRBD1 matches 9 bases. The trim removed 6 bases at V and 2 bases at J, leaving 4 bases unmatched. This CDR3 has 15 residues. Germline CDR1 reads MNHEY; CDR2 reads SVGAGI. CDR3 in DNA: TGTGCCAGCAGCAAGGACAGGGGAAACACCGGGGAGCTGTTTTTT. Protein product: CASSKDRGNTGELFF.

The rearrangement uses TRBV28 and TRBJ2-7; possible D gene TRBD1, 5 bases. V was trimmed by 3 bases and J by 3 bases, leaving 12 bases between them. In germline, CDR1 is MDHEN, CDR2 SYDVKM. The CDR3 loop spans 14 amino acids. CDR3 bases: TGTGCCAGCAGTTTGACACAGGCTCACTACGAGCAGTACTTC. Translated, it gives CASSLTQAHYEQYF.

The rearrangement links TRBV27 to TRBJ2-1; D might be TRBD2 (5 bases). The germline V and J ends were trimmed by 3 bases and 0 bases, with 9 bases remaining between them. Germline CDR1 reads MNHEY; CDR2 reads SMNVEV (reference sequence). CDR3 size: 15 residues. CDR3 DNA sequence: TGTGCCAGCAGTTTTGAGGGAAGCTCCTACAATGAGCAGTTCTTC. Translating it yields CASSFEGSSYNEQFF.

The V call is TRBV6-1, the J call TRBJ1-1, with D unresolved. The V and J ends lost 10 bases and 1 base respectively, with 16 bases between them. This CDR3 region has 14 residues. CDR1 is MNHNS, CDR2 SASEGT, per germline. The CDR3 region is CATRPPRGNTEAFF. The CDR3 DNA reads TGTGCCACCCGGCCACCACGGGGGAACACTGAAGCTTTCTTT.

This chain connects TRBV7-3 to TRBJ2-7; D uncertain. CDR1 and CDR2 from the germline V gene are SGHTA and FQGTGA. This CDR3 spans 13 amino acids. Deletions cut 1 base from V and 6 bases from J, with 10 bases between. CDR3 sequence reads: CASSLSSGSEQYF. The CDR3 bases are TGTGCCAGCAGCTTAAGTTCTGGCTCCGAGCAGTACTTC.

A few counts support this clone. CDR3 in DNA: TGTGCCAGCAGCTTAGCCTTTACCAATGAGCAGTTCTTC. This gives the protein CASSLAFTNEQFF. The V gene is TRBV7-2, the J gene TRBJ2-1; D remains ambiguous. The CDR3 spans 13 residues. Germline V gene data show CDR1 as SGHTA and CDR2 as FQGNSA. The germline V and J ends were trimmed by 0 bases and 6 bases, with 6 bases remaining between them.

The chain is built from TRBV9 and TRBJ2-2; tentatively, D is TRBD2 (5 bases). The length of the CDR3 is 13 residues. The germline V gene encodes CDR1 SGDLS and CDR2 YYNGEE. The V end lost 8 bases, the J end lost 6 bases, and 14 bases lay between the germline ends. CDR3 sequence: CASSGEKAGELFF. For the CDR3, the DNA is TGTGCCAGTTCTGGGGAGAAAGCCGGGGAGCTGTTTTTT.

This chain connects TRBV11-2 to TRBJ1-2; the D gene is possibly TRBD1 (6 bases). The CDR3 has 14 residues. Trimming took 1 base from V and 5 from J, leaving 11 bases between them. Germline V lookup: CDR1 SGHAT, CDR2 FQNNGV. DNA for the CDR3: TGTGCCAGCAGCTTAGGGGGGGCGCGGTATGGCTACACCTTC. Its protein is CASSLGGARYGYTF.

This chain joins TRBV5-6 and TRBJ1-1, with a weak D call TRBD1 (6 bases). The CDR3 has 15 residues. Germline V CDR1 and CDR2: SGHDT, YYEEEE. The V end was cut by 3 bases, the J end by 4 bases, with 16 bases between. The CDR3: CASSWGFTGITEAFF. In DNA form, the CDR3 reads TGTGCCAGCAGCTGGGGGTTCACAGGGATCACTGAAGCTTTCTTT.